The entry below gives a single T cell receptor (beta chain) sequence along with its context. Antigen: not known. The V gene lost 0 bases and the J gene lost 1 base, with 9 bases spanning the gap. CDR1 is DFQATT and CDR2 is SNEGSKA in the germline V gene (reference sequence). The CDR3 has 14 amino acids. The graft donor-derived T-allo10 cells reportedly recognize host alloantigens, are anergic, and suppress alloantigen-specifically. This entry comes from a study of type 1 regulatory T cells. The wider study: An in vitro protocol generated T-allo10, a Tr1-enriched, alloantigen-specific CD4 T cell product.

MiXCR, run by TCRdb on the reads, gives a single entry per CDR3 protein. Here the sample spans about 68,000 distinct CDR3 sequences, about three fifths being singletons. Sequencing input: cultured T cells, either the whole culture or a sorted T cell fraction (not recorded which). As for subset: Tr1-enriched cell product generated in vitro against host alloantigens. The V gene is TRBV20-1, the J gene TRBJ2-5; the D is unclear. This TCR was recovered from a human donor in good health. CDR3 in DNA: TGCAGTGCTAGAGATCCCCGAGGCCAAGAGACCCAGTACTTC. Translated: CSARDPRGQETQYF.